A single sample gave rise to the 18 T cell receptor beta chains below, sequenced in a study of a mutant IDH1 vaccine in newly diagnosed glioma. Time point described: week 5, during vaccination. With topical imiquimod, each dose of the vaccine consisted of 300 ug of mutant IDH1 20-mer peptide. Assay: immunoSEQ multiplex PCR; the TCRdb copy retains only in-frame clones and omits some. The sample includes 30,000 to 40,000 clones, about four fifths seen only once; the top ten take 24%. Their antigens are not known. This sample comprised PBMCs, obtained from a glioma patient whose treatment included an IDH1 peptide vaccine. The receptors were gathered from a man aged 30 to 39 with glioma.

The chain links TRBV7-2 to TRBJ2-1, with D uncertain. Trimming shortened V by 2 bases and J by 0 bases, and 8 bases separated the two germline ends. This CDR3 contains 15 residues. Germline values: CDR1 SGHTA, CDR2 FQGNSA. CDR3 sequence (DNA): TGTGCCAGCAGCTTAACCTCGAGCTCCTACAATGAGCAGTTCTTC. Translated, it gives CASSLTSSSYNEQFF. The full variable domain, completed using reference TRBV7-2 and TRBJ2-1, is GAGVSQSPSNKVTEKGKDVELRCDPISGHTALYWYRQSLGQGLEFLIYFQGNSAPDKSGLPSDRFSAERTGGSVSTLTIQRTQQEDSAVYLCASSLTSSSYNEQFFGPGTRLTVL.

The V and J genes are TRBV29-1 and TRBJ2-7, with TRBD1 matching over 7 bases. The germline V gene encodes CDR1 SQVTM and CDR2 ANQGSEA. This CDR3 region has 13 residues. Trimming at V came to 3 bases and at J to 3 bases, leaving 5 bases not matched to a gene. CDR3 protein: CSVETGKDYEQYF. DNA of the CDR3: TGCAGCGTTGAGACAGGGAAAGACTACGAGCAGTACTTC.

The V call is TRBV4-1, the J call TRBJ2-2; D might be TRBD1 (8 bases). V was pared by 3 bases and J by 1 base, with 12 bases between. Germline values: CDR1 MGHRA, CDR2 YSYEKL. There are 16 residues in the CDR3. The CDR3 DNA is TGCGCCAGCAGCCAGGGGGGGACAGGGAACACCGGGGAGCTGTTTTTT. This translates into CASSQGGTGNTGELFF.

The chain is built from TRBV4-1 and TRBJ2-5; TRBD2 is a possible D gene (8 bases). Germline V gives CDR1 MGHRA, CDR2 YSYEKL. The CDR3 runs to 17 residues. The V and J ends lost 1 base and 5 bases respectively, with 20 bases between them. The CDR3 sequence is CASSQVRGRGARETQYF. The CDR3 nucleotides are TGCGCCAGCAGCCAAGTTAGGGGGCGGGGGGCGCGTGAGACCCAGTACTTC.

This chain uses TRBV28 with TRBJ2-7; no reliable D call. Trimming shortened V by 2 bases and J by 7 bases, and 6 bases separated the two germline ends. Germline-derived CDR1 and CDR2 are MDHEN and SYDVKM. CDR3 length: 11 residues. The DNA of the CDR3 is TGTGCCAGCAGTTTACTAGGGGAGCAGTACTTC. The encoded protein is CASSLLGEQYF.

This rearrangement joins TRBV4-3 to TRBJ1-5, with D unresolved. V dropped 3 bases and J dropped 0 bases, with 18 bases sitting between them. The length of the CDR3 is 18 residues. Germline V gene lookup returns CDR1 LGHNA and CDR2 YSLEER. The CDR3 reads CASSHPNGAGYSNQPQHF. CDR3 nucleotides: TGCGCCAGCAGCCACCCAAACGGCGCGGGTTATAGCAATCAGCCCCAGCATTTT.

This rearrangement joins TRBV30 to TRBJ2-7; 10 bases match TRBD1. Unmatched junction bases numbered 4, after V lost 8 bases and J lost 3 bases. This CDR3 is built from 12 residues. Germline V gives CDR1 GTSNPN, CDR2 SVGIG (reference sequence). For the CDR3, the DNA is TGTGCCGTAGGACAGGGGGACTACGAGCAGTACTTC. Translated, it gives CAVGQGDYEQYF. The whole variable domain, remainder taken from reference TRBV30 and TRBJ2-7, is SQTIHQWPATLVQPVGSPLSLECTVEGTSNPNLYWYRQAAGRGLQLLFYSVGIGQISSEVPQNLSASRPQDRQFILSSKKLLLSDSGFYLCAVGQGDYEQYFGPGTRLTVT.

The V gene is TRBV14, the J gene TRBJ2-5; D is unclear. The V and J ends lost 0 bases and 5 bases respectively, with 10 bases between them. From germline, CDR1 is SGHDN and CDR2 FVKESK. The CDR3 spans 14 residues. The CDR3 loop is CASSQDSSGETQYF. The CDR3 coding sequence is TGTGCCAGCAGCCAAGATTCCAGTGGGGAGACCCAGTACTTC.

The chain couples TRBV29-1 to TRBJ2-3; 7 bases map to TRBD1. Per the germline V gene, CDR1 is SQVTM and CDR2 is ANQGSEA. V was clipped by 7 bases and J by 2 bases; unmatched bases: 6. This CDR3 is 13 amino acids long. The CDR3 DNA reads as TGCAGCGCCAGGGACAGTCCCACAGATACGCAGTATTTT. Amino acid sequence: CSARDSPTDTQYF.

The rearrangement links TRBV19 to TRBJ2-6, with TRBD1 as a possible D gene (6 bases). Per the germline V gene, CDR1 is LNHDA and CDR2 is SQIVND (reference sequence). The CDR3 is made up of 15 amino acids. V was pared by 2 bases and J by 4 bases, with 9 bases between. CDR3 residues: CASSITGTGANVLTF. The CDR3 nucleotides read TGTGCCAGTAGTATAACTGGGACAGGGGCCAACGTCCTGACTTTC.

This sequence joins TRBV29-1 and TRBJ2-5; maybe TRBD2 (7 bases). Germline V lookup: CDR1 SQVTM, CDR2 ANQGSEA. The CDR3 sequence is 13 residues long. Trimming took 6 bases from V and 1 from J, leaving 12 bases between them. The CDR3 DNA sequence: TGCAGCGTCCGGCGGGGGCCCCAAGAGACCCAGTACTTC. This translates into CSVRRGPQETQYF.

The V and J genes are TRBV5-6 and TRBJ2-7; 8 bases map to TRBD2. V trimming: 5 bases; J trimming: 3 bases; junction bases outside the gene matches: 13. The CDR3 is made up of 16 amino acids. The germline V gene has CDR1 SGHDT and CDR2 YYEEEE. CDR3 region: CASSHFRLAKLYEQYF. DNA of the CDR3: TGTGCCAGCAGTCATTTTCGACTAGCGAAACTCTACGAGCAGTACTTC.

The genes are TRBV29-1 and TRBJ1-2; D might be TRBD1 (5 bases). The germline V gene encodes CDR1 SQVTM and CDR2 ANQGSEA. V shed 3 bases and J shed 6 bases, with 14 bases lying between them. The CDR3 length is 13 residues. In nucleotides, the CDR3 is TGCAGCGTTGAGGCAGGGAGAAACCATGGCTACACCTTC. The encoded protein is CSVEAGRNHGYTF.

The V gene is TRBV7-9, the J gene TRBJ1-1; TRBD1 might be the D (5 bases). Trimming cost V 5 bases and J 1 base, with 17 bases left between them. The CDR3 runs to 16 residues. Per germline, CDR1 SEHNR and CDR2 FQNEAQ (reference sequence). Here the CDR3 reads CASSEGLWGRNTEAFF. Here the CDR3 DNA reads TGTGCCAGCAGCGAGGGGTTGTGGGGCAGGAACACTGAAGCTTTCTTT.

In DNA form, the CDR3 reads TGTGCCAGCCCAAGGCACGGGACAGGTTCTAACTATGGCTACACCTTC. Protein: CASPRHGTGSNYGYTF. The chain has TRBV27 and TRBJ1-2; 8 nucleotides align to TRBD1. The CDR3 is 16 amino acids. CDR1 and CDR2 from the germline V gene are MNHEY and SMNVEV (reference sequence). The J segment lost 0 bases and the V segment lost 8 bases, leaving 11 bases of the junction unmatched.

This sequence joins TRBV10-3 and TRBJ2-1; D is unclear. The CDR3 has 13 amino acids. Germline CDR1 is ENHRY and CDR2 is SYGVKD. Trimming left V 11 bases short and J 2 bases short, with 13 bases between. CDR3 nucleotides: TGTGCCCTAAAGCCGGAGCCCTACAATGAGCAGTTCTTC. It codes for CALKPEPYNEQFF.

This clone was counted a single time. The chain combines TRBV6-1 with TRBJ2-3; the D gene is possibly TRBD1 (6 bases). Germline V lookup: CDR1 MNHNS, CDR2 SASEGT. This CDR3 comprises 14 residues. V was clipped by 6 bases and J by 0 bases, with 10 bases between them. CDR3 bases: TGTGCCAGCAGATTGGACAGAAGCACAGATACGCAGTATTTT. Translating gives CASRLDRSTDTQYF.

J is TRBJ2-2 and V is TRBV2; D unclear. This CDR3 contains 16 residues. Germline CDR1 is SNHLY and CDR2 is FYNNEI. Trimming took 7 bases from V and 0 from J, leaving 15 bases between them. The CDR3 coding sequence is TGTGCCAGCACCCGCGACTCTTTTCCGAACACCGGGGAGCTGTTTTTT. It specifies CASTRDSFPNTGELFF.